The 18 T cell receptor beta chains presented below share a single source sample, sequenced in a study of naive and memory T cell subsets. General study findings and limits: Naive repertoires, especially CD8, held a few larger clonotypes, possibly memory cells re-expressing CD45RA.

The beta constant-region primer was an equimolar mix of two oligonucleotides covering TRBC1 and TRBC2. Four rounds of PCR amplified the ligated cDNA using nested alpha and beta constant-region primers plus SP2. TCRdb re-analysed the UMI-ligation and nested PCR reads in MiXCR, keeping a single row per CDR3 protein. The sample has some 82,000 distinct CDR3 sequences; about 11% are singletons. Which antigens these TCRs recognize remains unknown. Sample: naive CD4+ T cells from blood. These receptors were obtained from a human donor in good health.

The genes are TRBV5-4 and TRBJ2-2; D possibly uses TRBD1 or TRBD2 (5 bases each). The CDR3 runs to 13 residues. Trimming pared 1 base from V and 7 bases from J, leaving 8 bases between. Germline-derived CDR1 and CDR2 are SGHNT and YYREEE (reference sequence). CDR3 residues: CASSLQGVGELFF. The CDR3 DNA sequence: TGTGCCAGCAGCTTGCAGGGAGTCGGGGAGCTGTTTTTT.

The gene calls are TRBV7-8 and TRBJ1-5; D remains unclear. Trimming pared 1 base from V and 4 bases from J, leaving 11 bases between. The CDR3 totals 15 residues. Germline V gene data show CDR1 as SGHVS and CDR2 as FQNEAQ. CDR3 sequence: CASSLDRARNQPQHF. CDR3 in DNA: TGTGCCAGCAGCTTAGATAGGGCAAGAAATCAGCCCCAGCATTTT.

The CDR3 is CASSYSGYDPELYF. The CDR3 DNA reads TGTGCCAGCAGTTACTCTGGCTACGACCCGGAGCTGTACTTC. The gene calls are TRBV6-6 and TRBJ2-4; D not resolved. The ends were cut back, 0 bases at V and 15 bases at J, with 18 bases in the middle. This CDR3 is 14 amino acids long. From germline, CDR1 is MNHNY and CDR2 SVGAGI (reference sequence).

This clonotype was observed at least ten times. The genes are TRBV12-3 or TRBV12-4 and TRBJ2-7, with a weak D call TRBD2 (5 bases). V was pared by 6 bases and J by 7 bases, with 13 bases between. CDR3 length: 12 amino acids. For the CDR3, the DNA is TGTGCCAGCAGCCCAACTAGGAGGGAGCAGTACTTC. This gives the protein CASSPTRREQYF.

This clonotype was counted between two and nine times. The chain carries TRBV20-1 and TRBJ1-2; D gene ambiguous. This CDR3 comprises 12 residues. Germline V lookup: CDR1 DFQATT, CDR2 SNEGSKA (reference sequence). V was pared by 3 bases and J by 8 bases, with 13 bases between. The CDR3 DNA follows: TGCAGTGCTAGCCAGACATCATCAGGCTACACCTTC. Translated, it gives CSASQTSSGYTF.

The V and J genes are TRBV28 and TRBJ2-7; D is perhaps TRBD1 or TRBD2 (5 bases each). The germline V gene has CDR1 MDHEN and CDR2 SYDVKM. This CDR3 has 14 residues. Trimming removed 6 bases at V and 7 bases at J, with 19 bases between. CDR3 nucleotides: TGTGCCAGCAGGGACGGGACCAATCGAAGGGAGCAGTACTTC. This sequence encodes CASRDGTNRREQYF.

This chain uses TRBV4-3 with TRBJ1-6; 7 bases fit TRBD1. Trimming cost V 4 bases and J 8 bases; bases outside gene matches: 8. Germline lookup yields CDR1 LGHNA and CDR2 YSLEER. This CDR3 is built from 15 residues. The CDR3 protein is CASSPQGQRDSPLHF. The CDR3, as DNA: TGCGCCAGCAGCCCCCAGGGACAGCGAGATTCACCCCTCCACTTT.

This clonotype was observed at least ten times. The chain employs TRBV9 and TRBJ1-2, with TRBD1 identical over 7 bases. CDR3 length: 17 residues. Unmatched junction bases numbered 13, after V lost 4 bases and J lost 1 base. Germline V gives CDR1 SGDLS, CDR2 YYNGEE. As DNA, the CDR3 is TGTGCCAGCAGCCCTTCCCCTCAGGGGGAGGGTAACTATGGCTACACCTTC. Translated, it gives CASSPSPQGEGNYGYTF.

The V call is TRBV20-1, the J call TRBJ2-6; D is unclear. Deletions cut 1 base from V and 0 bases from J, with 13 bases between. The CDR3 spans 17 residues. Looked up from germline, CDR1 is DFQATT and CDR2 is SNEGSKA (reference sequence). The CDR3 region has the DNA TGCAGTGCTAGAGCTTGGGTCGCTCTCTCTGGGGCCAACGTCCTGACTTTC. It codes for CSARAWVALSGANVLTF.

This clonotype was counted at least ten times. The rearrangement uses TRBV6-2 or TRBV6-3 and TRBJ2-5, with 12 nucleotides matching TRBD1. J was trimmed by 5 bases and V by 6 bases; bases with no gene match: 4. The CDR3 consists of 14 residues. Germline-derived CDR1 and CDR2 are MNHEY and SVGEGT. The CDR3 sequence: CASSRDRGLETQYF. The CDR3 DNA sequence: TGTGCCAGCAGCCGGGACAGGGGGCTGGAGACCCAGTACTTC.

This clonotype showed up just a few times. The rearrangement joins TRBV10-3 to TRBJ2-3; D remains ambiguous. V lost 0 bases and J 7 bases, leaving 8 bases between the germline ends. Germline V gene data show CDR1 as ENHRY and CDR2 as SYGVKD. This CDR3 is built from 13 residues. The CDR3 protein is CAISESVQNTQYF. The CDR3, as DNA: TGTGCCATCAGTGAGTCGGTACAGAATACGCAGTATTTT.

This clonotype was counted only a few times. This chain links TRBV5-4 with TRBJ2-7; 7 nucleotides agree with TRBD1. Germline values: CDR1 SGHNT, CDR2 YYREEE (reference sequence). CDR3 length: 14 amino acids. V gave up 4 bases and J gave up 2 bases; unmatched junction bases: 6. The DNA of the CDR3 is TGTGCCAGCAGCCCGACAGGGCGCACCTACGAGCAGTACTTC. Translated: CASSPTGRTYEQYF. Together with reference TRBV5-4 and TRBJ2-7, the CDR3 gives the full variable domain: ETGVTQSPTHLIKTRGQQVTLRCSSQSGHNTVSWYQQALGQGPQFIFQYYREEENGRGNFPPRFSGLQFPNYSSELNVNALELDDSALYLCASSPTGRTYEQYFGPGTRLTVT.

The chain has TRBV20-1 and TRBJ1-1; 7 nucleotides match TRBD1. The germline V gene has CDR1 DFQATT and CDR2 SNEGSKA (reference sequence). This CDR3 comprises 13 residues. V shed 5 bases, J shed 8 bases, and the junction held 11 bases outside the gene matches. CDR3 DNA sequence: TGCAGTGCTCGTGACAGGGTAAAGGGAGAAGCTTTCTTT. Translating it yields CSARDRVKGEAFF.

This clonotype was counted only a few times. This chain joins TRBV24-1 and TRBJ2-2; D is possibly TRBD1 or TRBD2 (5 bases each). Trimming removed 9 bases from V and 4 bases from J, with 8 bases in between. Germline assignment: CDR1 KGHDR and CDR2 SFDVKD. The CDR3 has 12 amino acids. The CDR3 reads CATGGGTGELFF. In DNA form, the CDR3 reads TGTGCCACCGGGGGTGGCACCGGGGAGCTGTTTTTT.

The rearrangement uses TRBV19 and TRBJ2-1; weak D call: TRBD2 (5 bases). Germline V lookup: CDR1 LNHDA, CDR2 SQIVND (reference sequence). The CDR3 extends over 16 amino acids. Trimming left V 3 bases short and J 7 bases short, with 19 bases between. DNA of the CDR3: TGTGCCAGTAGTATTAGTACGGGGTTCCCACCAAATGAGCAGTTCTTC. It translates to CASSISTGFPPNEQFF.

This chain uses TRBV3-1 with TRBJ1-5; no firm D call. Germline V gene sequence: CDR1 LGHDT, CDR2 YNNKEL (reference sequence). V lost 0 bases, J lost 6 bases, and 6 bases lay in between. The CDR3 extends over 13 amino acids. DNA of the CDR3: TGTGCCAGCAGCCAAGAATACGGTCAGCCCCAGCATTTT. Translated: CASSQEYGQPQHF.

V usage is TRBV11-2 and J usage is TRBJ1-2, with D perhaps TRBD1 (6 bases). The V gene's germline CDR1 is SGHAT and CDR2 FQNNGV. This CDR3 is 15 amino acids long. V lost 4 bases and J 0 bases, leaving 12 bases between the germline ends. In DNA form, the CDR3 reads TGTGCCAGCAGCTGGACAGCGACAACTAACTATGGCTACACCTTC. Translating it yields CASSWTATTNYGYTF.

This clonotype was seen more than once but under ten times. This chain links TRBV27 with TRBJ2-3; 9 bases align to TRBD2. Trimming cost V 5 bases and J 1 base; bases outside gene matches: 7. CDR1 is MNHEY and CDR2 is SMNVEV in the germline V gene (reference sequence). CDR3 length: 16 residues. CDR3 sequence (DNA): TGTGCCAGCAGTCGATATCGGACTAGCGGCACAGATACGCAGTATTTT. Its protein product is CASSRYRTSGTDTQYF.